This passage covers 8 T cell receptor beta chains from one sample sequenced in a study of blood T cell repertoires in COVID-19. Measured with immunoSEQ multiplex PCR; TCRdb has only the in-frame clones, and not every one. Seen here are roughly 140,000 clones, around 83% observed once, and the top ten hold more than 4.5%. The sample was PBMCs or T cells enriched from blood (not recorded which). The receptors were sampled from a woman in her 50s who had been exposed to COVID-19.

This chain joins TRBV5-4 and TRBJ1-2, with 7 bases identical to TRBD1. Germline lookup yields CDR1 SGHNT and CDR2 YYREEE (reference sequence). This CDR3 comprises 13 residues. V shed 6 bases and J 6 bases; nucleotides not matched to a gene: 8. The CDR3 nucleotides are TGTGCCAGCAACTCCCCCAGGGGGGATGGCTACACCTTC. This sequence encodes CASNSPRGDGYTF.

The chain employs TRBV6-6 and TRBJ1-3, with 7 bases matching TRBD1. Per germline, CDR1 MNHNY and CDR2 SVGAGI (reference sequence). The J segment lost 4 bases and the V segment lost 7 bases, leaving 7 bases of the junction unmatched. The CDR3 contains 14 residues. For the CDR3, the DNA is TGTGCCAGCACCCTGACAGGGCTCGGAAACACCATATATTTT. This translates into CASTLTGLGNTIYF.

This sequence joins TRBV19 and TRBJ1-2; D gene unclear. Germline values: CDR1 LNHDA, CDR2 SQIVND (reference sequence). Trimming shortened V by 7 bases and J by 2 bases, and 5 bases separated the two germline ends. This CDR3 is built from 11 residues. The CDR3, as DNA: TGTGCCAGTATGGAGAACTATGGCTACACCTTC. Translating gives CASMENYGYTF.

The chain employs TRBV12-5 and TRBJ2-2; no clear D. This CDR3 has 14 residues. Trimming shortened V by 1 base and J by 7 bases, and 10 bases separated the two germline ends. CDR1 LGHNT and CDR2 FRNRAP come from the germline V gene. The CDR3 coding sequence is TGTGCTAGTGGTTTGGGACCGCGAGGCGGGGAGCTGTTTTTT. It specifies CASGLGPRGGELFF.

CDR3 DNA sequence: TGTGCCAGCAGCTTAGCTCAGGGGAGGGAGGAGACCCAGTACTTC. Translating gives CASSLAQGREETQYF. This chain links TRBV7-9 with TRBJ2-5; possible D gene TRBD2, 7 bases. Germline V gene sequence: CDR1 SEHNR, CDR2 FQNEAQ (reference sequence). This CDR3 comprises 15 residues. The V gene lost 0 bases and the J gene lost 5 bases, with 13 bases spanning the gap.

This sequence joins TRBV12-3 or TRBV12-4 and TRBJ2-5; D may be TRBD2 (6 bases). The CDR3 length is 13 residues. Trimming stripped 7 bases from V and 5 bases from J, with 14 bases between. This CDR3 reads CASTLLAGETQYF. The CDR3 DNA follows: TGTGCCAGCACCCTACTGGCGGGGGAGACCCAGTACTTC.

The chain has TRBV24-1 and TRBJ1-6; D is uncertain. Germline V gene lookup returns CDR1 KGHDR and CDR2 SFDVKD. The CDR3 is 15 residues long. V shed 0 bases and J shed 9 bases, with 11 bases lying between them. The CDR3 sequence: CATSDLREFSSPLHF. The CDR3 DNA follows: TGTGCCACCAGTGATTTGCGGGAATTTAGTTCACCCCTCCACTTT.

The chain joins TRBV15 to TRBJ2-7, with a tentative D call TRBD2 (5 bases). The length of the CDR3 is 15 residues. V shed 0 bases and J shed 3 bases, with 12 bases lying between them. Germline-derived CDR1 and CDR2 are LNHNV and YYDKDF (reference sequence). CDR3 nucleotide sequence: TGTGCCACCAGCAGAGATGCAACTAGATTCTACGAGCAGTACTTC. Translating gives CATSRDATRFYEQYF.